Listed below are T cell receptor beta chains from one sample, sequenced in a study of shared clonotypes between healthy human individuals. TCRdb's copy holds only in-frame clones and misses some; the assay was immunoSEQ multiplex PCR. The repertoire has about 1.4 million clones, roughly 97% of them found once; the top ten carry about 1%. Sequences were obtained from naive CD4+ T cells sorted from blood. These receptors were taken from a man aged 25 to 40 in good health. Both conserved end residues are part of each CDR3. The D gene is left open where the match is weak. Clone size is shown for a subset of rows, as once, few, many or a class of expanded clone.

clone_size	v_call	j_call	d_call	cdr3_nt	cdr3_aa
once	TRBV7-9	TRBJ2-7	.	TGTGCCAGCAGTCCCCTGCGCATTTCCTACGAGCAGTACTTC	CASSPLRISYEQYF
.	TRBV7-2	TRBJ1-1	.	TGTGCCAGCAGCTTATCCCGACAGCAAGAGAACACTGAAGCTTTCTTT	CASSLSRQQENTEAFF
.	TRBV19	TRBJ2-1	TRBD2	TGTGCCAGTAGTATTCGGGGACTAGCGGACAATGAGCAGTTCTTC	CASSIRGLADNEQFF
once	TRBV11-2	TRBJ2-7	TRBD1	TGTGCCAGCAGCGCGCGAGGGACAGTGCTCGCGGAGCAGTACTTC	CASSARGTVLAEQYF
.	TRBV5-5	TRBJ2-7	.	TGTGCCAGCAGCTCCCCCACGGGCGGATCCTACGAGCAGTACTTC	CASSSPTGGSYEQYF
.	TRBV28	TRBJ1-5	.	TGTGCCAGCAGTTTAAAGGGTGGCAATCAGCCCCAGCATTTT	CASSLKGGNQPQHF
.	TRBV7-8	TRBJ1-4	.	TGTGCCAGCAGCTCCTACGTGGGAGACAGGAATGAAAAACTGTTTTTT	CASSSYVGDRNEKLFF
once	TRBV7-3	TRBJ2-5	.	TGTGCCAGCAGCTTAACGCGTGGGCCGGTAGAGACCCAGTACTTC	CASSLTRGPVETQYF
.	TRBV14	TRBJ1-5	.	TGTGCCAGCAGCCAAGGGGCATTCCAGCCCCAGCATTTT	CASSQGAFQPQHF
.	TRBV2	TRBJ2-5	TRBD2	TGTGCCAGCAGTGAACTAGCGGCATCGCGGGAGACCCAGTACTTC	CASSELAASRETQYF
.	TRBV4-1	TRBJ2-5	.	TGCGCCAGCAGCGAACCGGGACGAAAGGAGACCCAGTACTTC	CASSEPGRKETQYF
.	TRBV29-1	TRBJ2-2	TRBD2	TGCAGCGTTGAAACTAGCGGGAGCACCGGGGAGCTGTTTTTT	CSVETSGSTGELFF
.	TRBV28	TRBJ2-5	TRBD1	TGTGCCAGCAGCGGCGGGGACAGGGTGCGAGAGACCCAGTACTTC	CASSGGDRVRETQYF
.	TRBV5-6	TRBJ2-5	TRBD2	TGTGCCAGCAGCGAGAATAGCGGGTACCAAGAGACCCAGTACTTC	CASSENSGYQETQYF
.	TRBV2	TRBJ2-1	TRBD2	TGTGCCAGCAGCCGCGGACTAGCGGGGAGCTCCTACAATGAGCAGTTCTTC	CASSRGLAGSSYNEQFF
.	TRBV4-1	TRBJ2-3	.	TGCGCCAGCAGCCAAGTTCCGTGGGGGAGCACAGATACGCAGTATTTT	CASSQVPWGSTDTQYF
.	TRBV6-6	TRBJ2-1	.	TGTGCCAGCGGGAGTTTAAGCTCCTACAATGAGCAGTTCTTC	CASGSLSSYNEQFF
.	TRBV10-3	TRBJ1-5	TRBD1	TGTGCCATCAGTGATTCGACAGGGGTTAATCAGCCCCAGCATTTT	CAISDSTGVNQPQHF
once	TRBV25-1	TRBJ2-1	.	TGTGCCAGCAGTGGGGGACTTGCCAACAATGAGCAGTTCTTC	CASSGGLANNEQFF
.	TRBV11-3	TRBJ2-2	TRBD2	TGTGCCAGCAGCTTAAGAGCTAGCGGGAACACCGGGGAGCTGTTTTTT	CASSLRASGNTGELFF
.	TRBV7-2	TRBJ2-4	.	TGTGCCAGCAGCCCACGGTGGCAGAGTAACATTCAGTACTTC	CASSPRWQSNIQYF
.	TRBV21-1	TRBJ2-7	.	TGTGCCAGCAGCCTTCGTCGGGACAACTACGAGCAGTACTTC	CASSLRRDNYEQYF
.	TRBV11-2	TRBJ2-7	.	TGTGCCAGCAGCTTAGGCCACTCCTACGAGCAGTACTTC	CASSLGHSYEQYF
.	TRBV2	TRBJ2-7	TRBD1	TGTGCCAGCAGTGAGCCGACAGGGGCGCGCTACGAGCAGTACTTC	CASSEPTGARYEQYF
.	TRBV9	TRBJ2-2	.	TGTGCCAGCAGCGTAGAAGGGTTGACCGGGGAGCTGTTTTTT	CASSVEGLTGELFF
.	TRBV5-4	TRBJ2-2	TRBD2	TGTGCCAGCAGCGACGGGACTAGCGGGAACACCGGGGAGCTGTTTTTT	CASSDGTSGNTGELFF